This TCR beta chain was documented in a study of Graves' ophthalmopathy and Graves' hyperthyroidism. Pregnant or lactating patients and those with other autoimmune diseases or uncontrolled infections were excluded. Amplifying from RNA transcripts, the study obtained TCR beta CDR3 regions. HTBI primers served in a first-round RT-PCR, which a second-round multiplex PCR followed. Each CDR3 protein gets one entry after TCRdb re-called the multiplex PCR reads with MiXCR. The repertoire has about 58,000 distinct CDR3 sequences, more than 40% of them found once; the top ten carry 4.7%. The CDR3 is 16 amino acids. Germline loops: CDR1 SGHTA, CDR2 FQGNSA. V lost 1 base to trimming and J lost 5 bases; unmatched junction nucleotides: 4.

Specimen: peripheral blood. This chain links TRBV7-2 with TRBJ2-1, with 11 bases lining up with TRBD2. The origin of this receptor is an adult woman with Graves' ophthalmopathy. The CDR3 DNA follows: TGTGCCAGCAGCTTAGAAACTAGCGGGAGACACAATGAGCAGTTCTTC. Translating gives CASSLETSGRHNEQFF.